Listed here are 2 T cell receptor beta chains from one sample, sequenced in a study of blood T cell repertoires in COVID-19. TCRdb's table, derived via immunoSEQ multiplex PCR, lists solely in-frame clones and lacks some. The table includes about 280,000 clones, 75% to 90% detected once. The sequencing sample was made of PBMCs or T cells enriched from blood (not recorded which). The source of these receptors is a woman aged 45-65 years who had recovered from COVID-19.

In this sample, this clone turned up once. The CDR3, as DNA: TGTGCCAGCAGCTTAGGCCTAGCGGGCGAGCAGTACTTC. The encoded protein is CASSLGLAGEQYF. The chain combines TRBV7-3 with TRBJ2-7; TRBD2 matches at 8 bases. CDR1 is SGHTA, CDR2 FQGTGA, per germline. This CDR3 region has 13 residues. V shed 2 bases, J shed 6 bases, and the junction held 3 bases outside the gene matches.

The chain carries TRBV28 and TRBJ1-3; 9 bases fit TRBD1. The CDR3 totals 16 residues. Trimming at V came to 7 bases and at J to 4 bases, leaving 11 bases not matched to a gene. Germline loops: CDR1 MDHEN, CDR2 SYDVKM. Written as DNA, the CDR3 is TGTGCCAGCATCAACCCGGGACAGGGTTCAGGAAACACCATATATTTT. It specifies CASINPGQGSGNTIYF.